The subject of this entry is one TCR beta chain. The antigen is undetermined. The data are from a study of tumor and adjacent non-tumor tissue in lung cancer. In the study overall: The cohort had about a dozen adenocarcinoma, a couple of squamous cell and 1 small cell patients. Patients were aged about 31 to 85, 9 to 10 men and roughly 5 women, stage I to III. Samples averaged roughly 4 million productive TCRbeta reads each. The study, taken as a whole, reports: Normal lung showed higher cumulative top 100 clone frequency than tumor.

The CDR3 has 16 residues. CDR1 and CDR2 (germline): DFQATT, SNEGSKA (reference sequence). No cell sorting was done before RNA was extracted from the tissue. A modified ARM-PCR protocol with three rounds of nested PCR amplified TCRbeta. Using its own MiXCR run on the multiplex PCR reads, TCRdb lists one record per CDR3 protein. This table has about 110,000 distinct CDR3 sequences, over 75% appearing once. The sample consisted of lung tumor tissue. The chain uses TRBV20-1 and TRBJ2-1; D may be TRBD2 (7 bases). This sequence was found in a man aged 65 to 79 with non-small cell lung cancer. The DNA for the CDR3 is TGCAACGGGAAGGGCGGGGGCGCGCGCTCCTACAATGAGCAGTTCTTC. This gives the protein CNGKGGGARSYNEQFF.